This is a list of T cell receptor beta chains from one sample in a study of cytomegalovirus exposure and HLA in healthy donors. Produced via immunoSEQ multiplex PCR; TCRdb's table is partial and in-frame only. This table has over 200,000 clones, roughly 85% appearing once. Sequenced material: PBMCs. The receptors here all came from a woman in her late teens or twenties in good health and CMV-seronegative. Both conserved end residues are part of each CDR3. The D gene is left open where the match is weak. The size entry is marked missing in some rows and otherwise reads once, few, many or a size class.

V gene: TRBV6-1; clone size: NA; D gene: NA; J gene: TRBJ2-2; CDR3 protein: CASSEINTGELFF; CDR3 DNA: TGTGCCAGCAGTGAAATAAACACCGGGGAGCTGTTTTTT
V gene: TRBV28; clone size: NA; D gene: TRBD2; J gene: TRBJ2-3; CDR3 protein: CASPPGGLVVADTQYF; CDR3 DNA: TGTGCCAGCCCTCCTGGGGGACTAGTAGTGGCAGATACGCAGTATTTT
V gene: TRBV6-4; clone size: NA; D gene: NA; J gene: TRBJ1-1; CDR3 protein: CASRRTFLGDTEAFF; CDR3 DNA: TGTGCCAGCAGGAGAACCTTTTTGGGTGACACTGAAGCTTTCTTT
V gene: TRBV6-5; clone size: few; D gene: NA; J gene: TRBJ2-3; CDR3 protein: CASSYALTDTQYF; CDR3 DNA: TGTGCCAGCAGTTACGCCTTAACAGATACGCAGTATTTT
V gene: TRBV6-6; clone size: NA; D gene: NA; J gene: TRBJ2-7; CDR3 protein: CASRTHPGPRASEQYF; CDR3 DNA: TGTGCCAGCAGGACCCATCCGGGCCCCCGGGCGTCCGAGCAGTACTTC
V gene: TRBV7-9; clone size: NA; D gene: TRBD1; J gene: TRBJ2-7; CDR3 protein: CASSLARDRGYEQYF; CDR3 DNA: TGTGCCAGCAGCTTAGCCAGAGACAGGGGCTACGAGCAGTACTTC
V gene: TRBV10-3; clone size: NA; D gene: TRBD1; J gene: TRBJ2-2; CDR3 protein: CAINQGQAGTGELFF; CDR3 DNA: TGTGCCATCAACCAGGGACAGGCGGGCACCGGGGAGCTGTTTTTT
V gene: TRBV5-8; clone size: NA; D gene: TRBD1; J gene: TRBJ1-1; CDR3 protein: CASTRQGWTEAFF; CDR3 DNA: TGTGCCAGTACACGACAGGGATGGACTGAAGCTTTCTTT
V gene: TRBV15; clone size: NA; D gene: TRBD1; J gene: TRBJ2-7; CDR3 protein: CATSRQTGSYEQYF; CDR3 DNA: TGTGCCACCAGCAGGCAGACAGGGTCCTACGAGCAGTACTTC
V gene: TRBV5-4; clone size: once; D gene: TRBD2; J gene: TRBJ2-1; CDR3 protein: CASSSGLAGGINEQFF; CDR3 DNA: TGTGCCAGCAGCTCGGGACTAGCGGGAGGTATAAATGAGCAGTTCTTC
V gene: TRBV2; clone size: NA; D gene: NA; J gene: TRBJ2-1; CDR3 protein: CASSDIGAVYNEQFF; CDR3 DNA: TGTGCCAGCAGTGACATAGGAGCAGTTTACAATGAGCAGTTCTTC
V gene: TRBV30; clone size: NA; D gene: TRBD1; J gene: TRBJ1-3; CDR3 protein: CAWLPGQGYSSGNTIYF; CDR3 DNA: TGTGCCTGGCTCCCGGGACAGGGATACAGCTCTGGAAACACCATATATTTT
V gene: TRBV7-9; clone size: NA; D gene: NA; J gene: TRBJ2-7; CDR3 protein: CASSLPGYEQYF; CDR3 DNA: TGTGCCAGCAGCTTGCCGGGTTACGAGCAGTACTTC
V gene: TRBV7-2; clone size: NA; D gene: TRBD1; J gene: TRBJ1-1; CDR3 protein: CASSLFRTGRAQAFF; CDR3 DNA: TGTGCCAGCAGCTTATTCAGGACAGGTCGGGCCCAAGCTTTCTTT
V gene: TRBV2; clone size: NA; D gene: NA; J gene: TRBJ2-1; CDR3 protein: CASRELGNEQFF; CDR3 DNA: TGTGCCAGCAGGGAGCTAGGGAATGAGCAGTTCTTC
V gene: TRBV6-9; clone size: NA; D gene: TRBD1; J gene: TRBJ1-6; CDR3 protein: CASSYSGQGDAMSSPLHF; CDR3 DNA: TGTGCCAGCAGTTATTCGGGACAGGGGGATGCGATGAGTTCACCCCTCCACTTT
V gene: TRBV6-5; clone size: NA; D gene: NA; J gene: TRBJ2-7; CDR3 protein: CASSYGRNYEQYF; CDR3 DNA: TGTGCCAGCAGTTACGGACGGAACTACGAGCAGTACTTC
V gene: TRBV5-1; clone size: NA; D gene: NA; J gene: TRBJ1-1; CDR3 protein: CASSYTGSREAFF; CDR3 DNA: TGCGCCAGCAGCTATACAGGGTCGAGAGAAGCTTTCTTT
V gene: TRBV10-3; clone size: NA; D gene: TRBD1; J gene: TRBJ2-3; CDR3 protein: CAISESPWRDRGTDTQYF; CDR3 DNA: TGTGCCATCAGTGAGTCGCCCTGGAGGGACAGGGGGACAGATACGCAGTATTTT
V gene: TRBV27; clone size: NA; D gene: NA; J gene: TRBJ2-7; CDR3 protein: CASSPLSPHEQYF; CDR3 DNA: TGTGCCAGCAGCCCCCTCAGTCCCCACGAGCAGTACTTC
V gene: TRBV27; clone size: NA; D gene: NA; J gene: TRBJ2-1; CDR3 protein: CASSSGSNNEQFF; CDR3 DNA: TGTGCCAGCAGTAGTGGGTCCAACAATGAGCAGTTCTTC
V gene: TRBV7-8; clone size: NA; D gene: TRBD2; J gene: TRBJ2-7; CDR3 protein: CASSLSDAGGLKQYF; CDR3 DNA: TGTGCCAGCAGCTTAAGCGACGCGGGAGGTTTGAAGCAGTACTTC
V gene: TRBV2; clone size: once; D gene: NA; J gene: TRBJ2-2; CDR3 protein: CASTTQNTGELFF; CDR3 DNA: TGTGCCAGCACCACCCAGAACACCGGGGAGCTGTTTTTT
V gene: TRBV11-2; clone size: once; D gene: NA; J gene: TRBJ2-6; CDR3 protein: CASSLWGRTSGANVLTF; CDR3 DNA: TGTGCCAGCAGCCTATGGGGACGGACTTCTGGGGCCAACGTCCTGACTTTC
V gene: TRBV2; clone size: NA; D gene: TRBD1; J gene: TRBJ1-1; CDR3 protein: CASSQGQAAEAFF; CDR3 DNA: TGTGCCAGCAGTCAGGGACAGGCCGCTGAAGCTTTCTTT
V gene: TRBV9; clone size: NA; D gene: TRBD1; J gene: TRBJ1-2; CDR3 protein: CASSVEGLQGDGYTF; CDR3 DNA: TGTGCCAGCAGCGTAGAAGGCCTACAGGGGGACGGCTACACCTTC
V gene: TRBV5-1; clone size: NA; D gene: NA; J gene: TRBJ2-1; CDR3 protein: CASSLEGVYSYNEQFF; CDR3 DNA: TGCGCCAGCAGCTTGGAAGGGGTTTACTCCTACAATGAGCAGTTCTTC
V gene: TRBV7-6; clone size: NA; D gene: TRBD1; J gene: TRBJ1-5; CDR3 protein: CASSFPGQGKVGVREGDQPQHF; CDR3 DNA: TGTGCCAGCAGCTTCCCGGGACAGGGAAAGGTAGGGGTTCGGGAAGGGGATCAGCCCCAGCATTTT
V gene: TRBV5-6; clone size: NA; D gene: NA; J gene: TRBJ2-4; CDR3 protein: CASSSNRANIQYF; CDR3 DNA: TGTGCCAGCAGCTCTAACAGGGCCAACATTCAGTACTTC
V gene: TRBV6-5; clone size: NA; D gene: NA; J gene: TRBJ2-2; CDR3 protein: CASSYGTDTGELFF; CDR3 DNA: TGTGCCAGCAGTTACGGGACGGACACCGGGGAGCTGTTTTTT
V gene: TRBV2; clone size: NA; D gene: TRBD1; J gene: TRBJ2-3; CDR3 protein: CASSGTGGTDTQYF; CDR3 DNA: TGTGCCAGCTCTGGGACAGGGGGCACAGATACGCAGTATTTT
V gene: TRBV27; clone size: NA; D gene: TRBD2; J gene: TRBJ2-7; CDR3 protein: CASSFKGGGGYEQYF; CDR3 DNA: TGTGCCAGCAGTTTCAAGGGCGGCGGGGGCTACGAGCAGTACTTC
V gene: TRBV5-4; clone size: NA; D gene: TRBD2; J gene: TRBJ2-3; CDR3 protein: CASTPSGGTDTQYF; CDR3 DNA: TGTGCCAGCACCCCAAGCGGGGGCACAGATACGCAGTATTTT
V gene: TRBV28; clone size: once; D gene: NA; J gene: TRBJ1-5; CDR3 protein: CASSNGGHNQPQHF; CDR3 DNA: TGTGCCAGCAGTAACGGGGGCCACAATCAGCCCCAGCATTTT
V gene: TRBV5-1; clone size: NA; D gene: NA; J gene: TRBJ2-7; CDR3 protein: CASSLMQGTYEQYF; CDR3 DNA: TGCGCCAGCAGCTTGATGCAGGGTACCTACGAGCAGTACTTC
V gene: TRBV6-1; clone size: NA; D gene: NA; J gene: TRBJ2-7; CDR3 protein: CASRGTTPPYEQYF; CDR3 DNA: TGTGCCAGCAGGGGGACCACCCCTCCCTACGAGCAGTACTTC
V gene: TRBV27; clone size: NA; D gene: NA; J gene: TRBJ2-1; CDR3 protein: CASSFDQAYINEQFF; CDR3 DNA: TGTGCCAGCAGTTTCGATCAGGCGTACATCAATGAGCAGTTCTTC
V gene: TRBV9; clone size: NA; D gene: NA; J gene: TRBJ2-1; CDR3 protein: CASSVEGVNEQFF; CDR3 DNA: TGTGCCAGCAGCGTAGAGGGGGTTAATGAGCAGTTCTTC
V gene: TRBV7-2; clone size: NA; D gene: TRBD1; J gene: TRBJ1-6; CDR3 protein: CASSLLQGAGSYNSPLHF; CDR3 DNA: TGTGCCAGCAGCCTATTACAGGGGGCGGGCTCCTATAATTCACCCCTCCACTTT
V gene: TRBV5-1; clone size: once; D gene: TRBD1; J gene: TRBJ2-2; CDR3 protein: CASSLGTGVGGELFF; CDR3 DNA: TGCGCCAGCAGCCTTGGGACAGGGGTTGGCGGGGAGCTGTTTTTT
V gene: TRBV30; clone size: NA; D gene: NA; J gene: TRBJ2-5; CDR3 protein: CAWSAPGETQYF; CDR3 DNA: TGTGCCTGGAGTGCCCCGGGGGAGACCCAGTACTTC
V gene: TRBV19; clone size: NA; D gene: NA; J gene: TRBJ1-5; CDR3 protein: CASGVVVTQPQHF; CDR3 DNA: TGTGCCTCTGGGGTCGTGGTAACCCAGCCCCAGCATTTT
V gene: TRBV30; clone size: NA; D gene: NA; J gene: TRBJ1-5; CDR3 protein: CAWSPTANQPQHF; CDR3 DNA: TGTGCCTGGAGTCCCACGGCCAATCAGCCCCAGCATTTT
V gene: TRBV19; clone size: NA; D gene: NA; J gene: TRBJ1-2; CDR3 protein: CASSIVGTSEGTF; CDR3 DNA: TGTGCCAGTAGTATCGTCGGGACCTCCGAGGGCACCTTC
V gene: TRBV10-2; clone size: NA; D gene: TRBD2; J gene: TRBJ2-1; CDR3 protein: CASRLAGGHNEQFF; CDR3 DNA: TGCGCCAGCAGACTAGCGGGGGGTCACAATGAGCAGTTCTTC
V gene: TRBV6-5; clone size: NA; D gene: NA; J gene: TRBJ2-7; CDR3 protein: CASSYGRHYEQYF; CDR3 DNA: TGTGCCAGCAGTTACGGGCGGCACTACGAGCAGTACTTC
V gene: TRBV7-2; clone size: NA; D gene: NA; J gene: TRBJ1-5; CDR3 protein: CASSLAWGQPQHF; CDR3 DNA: TGTGCCAGCAGCTTAGCTTGGGGACAGCCCCAGCATTTT
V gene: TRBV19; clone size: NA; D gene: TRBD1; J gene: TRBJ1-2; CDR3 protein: CASSPRTGADYGYTF; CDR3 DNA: TGTGCCAGTAGTCCCCGGACAGGGGCGGACTATGGCTACACCTTC
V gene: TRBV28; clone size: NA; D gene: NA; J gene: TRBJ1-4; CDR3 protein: CASSLYAKPEKLFF; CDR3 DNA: TGTGCCAGCAGTTTATATGCCAAGCCTGAAAAACTGTTTTTT
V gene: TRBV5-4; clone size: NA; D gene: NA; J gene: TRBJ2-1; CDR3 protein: CASSGPVEYNEQFF; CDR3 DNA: TGTGCCAGCAGCGGCCCCGTAGAATACAATGAGCAGTTCTTC
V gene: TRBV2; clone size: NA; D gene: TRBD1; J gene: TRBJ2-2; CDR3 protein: CASSVGQGYTGELFF; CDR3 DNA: TGTGCCAGCAGTGTGGGACAGGGGTACACCGGGGAGCTGTTTTTT
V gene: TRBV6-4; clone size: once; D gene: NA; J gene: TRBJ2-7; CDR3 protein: CASSDSGGGEQYF; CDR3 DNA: TGTGCCAGCAGTGACTCAGGGGGAGGCGAGCAGTACTTC
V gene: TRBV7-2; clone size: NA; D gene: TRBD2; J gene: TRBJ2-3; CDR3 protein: CASSIAGGGTDTQYF; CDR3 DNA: TGTGCCAGCAGCATAGCGGGAGGTGGGACAGATACGCAGTATTTT
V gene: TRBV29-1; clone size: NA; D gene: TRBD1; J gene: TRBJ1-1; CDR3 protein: CSVDGTATEAFF; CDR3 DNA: TGCAGCGTTGATGGGACAGCCACTGAAGCTTTCTTT
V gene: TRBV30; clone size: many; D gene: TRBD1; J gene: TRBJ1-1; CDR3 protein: CAWRTRDRGLGGEAFF; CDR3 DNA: TGTGCCTGGAGAACCCGGGACAGGGGGCTAGGGGGTGAAGCTTTCTTT